Included here is one T cell receptor beta chain sequence, with context. Its antigen is not yet known. With the read ending 3 residues before the CDR3 end, the germline J gene is used to fill in that end. Every participant had a single incident cervical HPV16 infection, and women with prevalent HPV16 infections were excluded. Cervical HPV DNA was detected by MY09/MY11 PCR, and genotyping was performed by dot-blot hybridization. Fifteen mL of heparinized blood were centrifuged, and the buffy coat was split into aliquots, frozen at -30 degrees C, and then kept at -80 degrees C. QIAGEN kits were used to extract genomic DNA from the buffy coat specimens. This entry is derived from a study of T cells in women clearing cervical HPV infection (dated by TCRdb to 2016 to 2018). Study-level background: The cases were approximately 25 women with histologically confirmed HPV16-related CIN3 or worse, and 2 of these cases were invasive cancers. Cases and controls were matched on age within five years and on year of sample collection. Five blinded duplicates per group were added as quality controls, so that about 60 samples were obtained: about 50 participants and 10 replicates. The controls were fewer than 30 women whose single incident HPV16 infection cleared within 12 months with no development of precancer or cancer. Cases had a median age of around 32 years compared with 38 for controls, and baseline characteristics showed no significant differences between the groups. Nested within Costa Rica's Guanacaste HPV Natural History Study, an exploratory proof-of-principle case-control study compared TCR repertoires across cervical HPV16 outcomes. Blood from cases was collected at the visit where the lesion was first found, while blood from controls was collected once the infection could no longer be detected. For cases, the median interval between lesion detection and blood sampling was more than 130 days, with an interquartile range of about 85 to 220 days. In the parent cohort, 9,000 to 11,000 women aged 18 or older were enrolled in Guanacaste, Costa Rica, during about 1993 to 1994 and were followed for seven years. Since only a few of the women had HLA typing available, the possibility that HLA type was acting as a confounder could not be ruled out.

Sequences SGHRS (CDR1) and YFSETQ (CDR2) are obtained from the germline V gene. The CDR3 holds 16 amino acids from the cysteine to the phenylalanine. Sequencing covers 39 bases of the CDR3, shown here with the frame starting at base 1. On the study overall, not on this receptor specifically: TCR repertoire richness was significantly higher in CIN3+ cases than in controls across sequencing depths, while evenness did not differ. Because the number of T cells in each sample was unknown, differences in richness could reflect differing T-cell content rather than repertoire biology. Lower TRBV6-7 relative abundance was observed in cases than in controls (about 0.1% versus 0.15%; Bonferroni P = 0.0008). The cross-sectional design could not show whether the associations came before the infection or were a result of it, and neither effector/memory subsets nor HPV-specific T cells were isolated. Cases were distinguished from controls with an estimated AUC of about 0.8 by random forest classifiers combining richness and V gene abundances.

The immunoSEQ assay used multiplex PCR to amplify TCR beta CDR3 regions from an average of around 1.2 ug of genomic DNA per sample. To correct primer bias, the assay used a complete synthetic TCR repertoire to set an amplification baseline. Amplicons were sequenced on the Illumina platform. Concerning the study's data processing: Error correction of the sequences involved clustering with frequency ratios plus a modified nearest-neighbor algorithm, after which the sequences were analyzed in the immunoSEQ Analyzer using IMGT gene definitions. At each rarefaction depth, TCR richness and evenness were averaged across 20 rarefaction repeats, and samples with fewer sequences than that depth were excluded. Wilcoxon rank sum tests with FDR correction were used to compare V, D and J gene relative abundances between the groups. An intraclass correlation of 90% to 97% for TCR richness and an average of about 77% across some 69 gene segments were obtained from the blinded duplicates. TCRdb's version of the immuneACCESS table is confined to in-frame rearrangements and falls short of the full clone set. An unresolved V gene accounts for under half of the shortfall where checked; the remainder is of unknown origin. V and J calls and clone size are copied from that table; D and trimming were computed from the DNA. This sample's table has entries for under 45,000 clones. The ten largest account for approximately 6.6% of the sample.

The V and J segments used are TRBV5-1 and TRBJ1-4, with TRBD1 matching 9 junction bases. The source of this sequence is a woman between 18 and 70 years old with a cervical HPV16 infection that either progressed to CIN3+ or cleared (not recorded which). Sequencing was done on a sample of blood buffy coat. CDR3 DNA, as far as it was read: TGCGCCAGCAGCTTGGCTGGACAGGGGTGGGATTCACCA. This encodes CASSLAGQGWDSP. The entire CDR3 protein reads CASSLAGQGWDSPLFF.